One and the same sample provided the 27 T cell receptor beta chains below, sequenced in a study of radiotherapy plus CTLA-4 blockade in lung cancer. Sequenced by immunoSEQ multiplex PCR; TCRdb stores in-frame clones only, minus some. The repertoire includes tens of thousands of clones, around 84% of them detected once, and roughly 17% sits in the top ten. The material sequenced was peripheral blood, taken from a patient treated with radiotherapy plus ipilimumab. The receptors were sampled from a human donor with non-small cell lung cancer that progressed on radiotherapy plus ipilimumab.

This chain links TRBV10-3 with TRBJ1-2, with 12 bases matching TRBD1. Germline values: CDR1 ENHRY, CDR2 SYGVKD. The CDR3 has 16 residues. Trimming cost V 4 bases and J 4 bases; bases outside gene matches: 7. The CDR3 sequence is CAISARGQGAGYGYTF. Here the CDR3 DNA reads TGTGCCATCAGTGCCCGGGGACAGGGGGCCGGCTATGGCTACACCTTC.

This chain links TRBV5-1 with TRBJ1-6, with 8 bases aligning to TRBD1. V gave up 4 bases and J gave up 9 bases; unmatched junction bases: 9. This CDR3 comprises 15 residues. Germline CDR1 SGHRS, CDR2 YFSETQ. The CDR3 DNA is TGCGCCAGCAGCCCGACAGGGGCAAAGGGTTCACCCCTCCACTTT. Its protein is CASSPTGAKGSPLHF.

This chain connects TRBV19 to TRBJ1-2; a weak D match, TRBD1 (6 bases). The CDR3 runs to 14 residues. Germline V lookup: CDR1 LNHDA, CDR2 SQIVND (reference sequence). Trimming pared 9 bases from V and 4 bases from J, leaving 18 bases between. CDR3 coding DNA: TGTGCCAGCGCTCAGGGGTTCGTTTCCTATGGCTACACCTTC. This gives the protein CASAQGFVSYGYTF. Filled out from reference TRBV19 and TRBJ1-2, the complete variable domain reads DGGITQSPKYLFRKEGQNVTLSCEQNLNHDAMYWYRQDPGQGLRLIYYSQIVNDFQKGDIAEGYSVSREKKESFPLTVTSAQKNPTAFYLCASAQGFVSYGYTFGSGTRLTVV.

Note on this clone: One junction end disagrees with the germline gene, perhaps due to a read error. This chain joins TRBV10-3 and TRBJ1-1, with D possibly matching TRBD1 (6 bases). The CDR3 extends over 14 amino acids. Germline lookup yields CDR1 ENHRY and CDR2 SYGVKD. The CDR3 spells CAITEGEGNTEAFF. The CDR3 DNA sequence: TGTGCCATCACTGAGGGGGAAGGGAACACTGAAGCTTTCTTT.

This chain links TRBV2 with TRBJ1-3; TRBD1 agrees at 7 bases. Germline V lookup: CDR1 SNHLY, CDR2 FYNNEI. This CDR3 is built from 15 residues. J gave up 4 bases and V 4 bases, and 7 bases lay outside the gene matches. The CDR3 DNA is TGTGCCAGCAGTGTGGCACAGGGGATAGGAAACACCATATATTTT. It translates to CASSVAQGIGNTIYF.

This chain links TRBV5-4 with TRBJ2-7, with D possibly being TRBD2 (6 bases). This CDR3 has 13 amino acids. With 7 bases removed from V and 1 base from J, the gap between germline ends came to 12 bases. Looked up from germline, CDR1 is SGHNT and CDR2 is YYREEE (reference sequence). CDR3 protein: CASGEGGSYEQYF. The CDR3 coding sequence is TGTGCCAGCGGCGAGGGAGGTTCCTACGAGCAGTACTTC. The full variable domain, completed using reference TRBV5-4 and TRBJ2-7, is ETGVTQSPTHLIKTRGQQVTLRCSSQSGHNTVSWYQQALGQGPQFIFQYYREEENGRGNFPPRFSGLQFPNYSSELNVNALELDDSALYLCASGEGGSYEQYFGPGTRLTVT.

The CDR3 DNA reads as TGTGCCAGCAGCAGCTGGACGGGCGGTGAAGCTTTCTTT. It translates to CASSSWTGGEAFF. This chain links TRBV5-4 with TRBJ1-1; no firm D call. The CDR3 is 13 amino acids. The V end lost 4 bases, the J end lost 7 bases, and 14 bases lay between the germline ends. Germline CDR1 is SGHNT and CDR2 is YYREEE (reference sequence).

The gene calls are TRBV6-5 and TRBJ2-3; D perhaps matches TRBD2 (7 bases). Germline assignment: CDR1 MNHEY and CDR2 SVGAGI. V was clipped by 2 bases and J by 3 bases, with 12 bases between them. The CDR3 has 15 residues. The CDR3 sequence is CASSYGGGLTDTQYF. The CDR3 bases are TGTGCCAGCAGTTACGGGGGGGGGCTGACAGATACGCAGTATTTT.

The J gene is TRBJ2-5, the V gene TRBV5-1, with a possible D match to TRBD2 (6 bases). CDR3 length: 12 amino acids. Trimming left V 0 bases short and J 11 bases short, with 11 bases between. Germline V gene lookup returns CDR1 SGHRS and CDR2 YFSETQ. CDR3 in DNA: TGCGCCAGCAGCTTGGAAAGGGAGGAGCAGTACTTC. It translates to CASSLEREEQYF.

The CDR3: CASSYGGVNQETQYF. Written as DNA, the CDR3 is TGTGCCAGCTCCTATGGCGGGGTTAACCAAGAGACCCAGTACTTC. The chain combines TRBV18 with TRBJ2-5, with D perhaps matching TRBD2 (6 bases). The V and J ends lost 6 bases and 0 bases respectively, with 14 bases between them. CDR3 length: 15 residues. The germline CDR1 and CDR2 sequences are KGHSH and LQKENI. Full variable domain (outside the CDR3, taken from reference TRBV18 and TRBJ2-5): NAGVMQNPRHLVRRRGQEARLRCSPMKGHSHVYWYRQLPEEGLKFMVYLQKENIIDESGMPKERFSAEFPKEGPSILRIQQVVRGDSAAYFCASSYGGVNQETQYFGPGTRLLVL.

This chain links TRBV10-3 with TRBJ2-2; TRBD1 matches 9 bases. The CDR3 length is 15 residues. Germline lookup yields CDR1 ENHRY and CDR2 SYGVKD. After removal of 5 bases from V and 3 bases from J, the junction contained 4 bases not matched to a gene. CDR3 sequence (DNA): TGTGCCATCAGTTCCGGGACAGGGTACACCGGGGAGCTGTTTTTT. Translating gives CAISSGTGYTGELFF.

The genes are TRBV11-2 and TRBJ1-2; 9 positions agree with TRBD1. This CDR3 is 15 amino acids long. The germline V gene encodes CDR1 SGHAT and CDR2 FQNNGV. The J segment lost 4 bases and the V segment lost 5 bases, leaving 8 bases of the junction unmatched. Written as DNA, the CDR3 is TGTGCCAGCAGCCCACAGACAGGGGGGGCCTATGGCTACACCTTC. It encodes CASSPQTGGAYGYTF.

This clone was recorded a few times. This chain connects TRBV10-3 to TRBJ2-2, with D hard to call. This CDR3 has 12 residues. Germline assignment: CDR1 ENHRY and CDR2 SYGVKD. V was pared by 8 bases and J by 7 bases, with 11 bases between. CDR3 sequence reads: CAIPLGSGELFF. CDR3 nucleotides: TGTGCCATCCCACTGGGAAGCGGGGAGCTGTTTTTT.

The rearrangement links TRBV7-7 to TRBJ2-5, with D unresolved. Germline V gives CDR1 SSHAT, CDR2 FNYEAQ (reference sequence). The CDR3 is 14 residues long. V was clipped by 2 bases and J by 5 bases, with 12 bases between them. Written as DNA, the CDR3 is TGTGCCAGCAGCTTACAGCCGGTCGGGGAGACCCAGTACTTC. Translation gives CASSLQPVGETQYF.

The chain employs TRBV30 and TRBJ2-2; 8 bases agree with TRBD1. Per germline, CDR1 GTSNPN and CDR2 SVGIG (reference sequence). The CDR3 length is 14 residues. Unmatched junction bases numbered 6, after V lost 5 bases and J lost 4 bases. DNA for the CDR3: TGTGCCTGGGAGGGACAGGAGGCCACCGGGGAGCTGTTTTTT. Its protein is CAWEGQEATGELFF.

V usage is TRBV15 and J usage is TRBJ2-3; 10 nucleotides line up with TRBD1. This CDR3 spans 15 amino acids. Germline lookup yields CDR1 LNHNV and CDR2 YYDKDF (reference sequence). V gave up 0 bases and J gave up 7 bases; unmatched junction bases: 4. CDR3 in DNA: TGTGCCACCAGCAGAGACCGGACAGGGGGGCATACGCAGTATTTT. Translated: CATSRDRTGGHTQYF.

The chain has TRBV28 and TRBJ1-3, with 8 bases identical to TRBD1. V shed 3 bases, J shed 7 bases, and the junction held 11 bases outside the gene matches. This CDR3 is built from 16 residues. In germline, CDR1 is MDHEN, CDR2 SYDVKM. The CDR3: CASSLDGQGLWNTIYF. DNA for the CDR3: TGTGCCAGCAGTTTGGATGGACAGGGTCTTTGGAACACCATATATTTT.

The chain joins TRBV18 to TRBJ1-4; unclear D gene. The CDR3 is 15 amino acids. Deletions cut 0 bases from V and 3 bases from J, with 8 bases between. Germline values: CDR1 KGHSH, CDR2 LQKENI. The CDR3 loop is CASSPPDQPNEKLFF. The CDR3, as DNA: TGTGCCAGCTCACCACCGGACCAGCCTAATGAAAAACTGTTTTTT. Full variable domain (rest looked up from reference TRBV18 and TRBJ1-4): NAGVMQNPRHLVRRRGQEARLRCSPMKGHSHVYWYRQLPEEGLKFMVYLQKENIIDESGMPKERFSAEFPKEGPSILRIQQVVRGDSAAYFCASSPPDQPNEKLFFGSGTQLSVL.

The V gene is TRBV5-4, the J gene TRBJ1-2; D is ambiguous. This CDR3 has 13 amino acids. CDR1 is SGHNT, CDR2 YYREEE, per germline (reference sequence). V lost 0 bases and J lost 1, with 4 bases in between. The DNA of the CDR3 is TGTGCCAGCAGCTTGGGCGGTAACTATGGCTACACCTTC. Protein: CASSLGGNYGYTF. Supplemented by reference TRBV5-4 and TRBJ1-2, the full variable domain reads ETGVTQSPTHLIKTRGQQVTLRCSSQSGHNTVSWYQQALGQGPQFIFQYYREEENGRGNFPPRFSGLQFPNYSSELNVNALELDDSALYLCASSLGGNYGYTFGSGTRLTVV.

J is TRBJ1-1 and V is TRBV4-2; D is unresolved. This CDR3 contains 16 residues. Germline-derived CDR1 and CDR2 are LGHNA and YNFKEQ. Trimming took off 0 bases at V and 0 bases at J, with 11 bases between the two ends. As DNA, the CDR3 is TGTGCCAGCAGCCAAGATGTAAGGGCTGTGAACACTGAAGCTTTCTTT. Translation: CASSQDVRAVNTEAFF.

The genes are TRBV4-1 and TRBJ2-7; 12 positions agree with TRBD2. This CDR3 has 15 amino acids. The V segment lost 6 bases and the J segment 5 bases; nucleotides outside the gene matches: 8. The germline V gene encodes CDR1 MGHRA and CDR2 YSYEKL. The CDR3 coding sequence is TGCGCCAGCAGGGCTAGCGGGAGGGAGGCCCACGAGCAGTACTTC. Translated: CASRASGREAHEQYF.

The rearrangement uses TRBV5-5 and TRBJ1-1, with TRBD1 as a possible D gene (5 bases). Germline V gives CDR1 SGHKS, CDR2 YYEKEE (reference sequence). The CDR3 covers 15 residues. Trimming left V 4 bases short and J 0 bases short, with 13 bases between. The CDR3 coding sequence is TGTGCCAGCAGCACGGACCCGGGGGTGAACACTGAAGCTTTCTTT. Translation: CASSTDPGVNTEAFF.

CDR3: CASFNSPTQPQHF. Written as DNA, the CDR3 is TGTGCCAGCTTTAACTCCCCCACTCAGCCCCAGCATTTT. The rearrangement uses TRBV6-1 and TRBJ1-5; D is ambiguous. CDR1 and CDR2 (germline): MNHNS, SASEGT. Between the trimmed V and J ends, which lost 8 bases and 6 bases, there was a span of 14 bases. This CDR3 comprises 13 residues.

This rearrangement joins TRBV30 to TRBJ2-7; the D gene is possibly TRBD1 (6 bases). In germline, CDR1 is GTSNPN, CDR2 SVGIG (reference sequence). The V and J ends lost 5 bases and 2 bases respectively, with 16 bases between them. This CDR3 contains 14 residues. CDR3 DNA sequence: TGTGCCTGGGTACCGGACAGAACCACCTACGAGCAGTACTTC. It translates to CAWVPDRTTYEQYF.

The chain combines TRBV28 with TRBJ2-1; D may correspond to TRBD1 or TRBD2 (5 bases each). CDR3 length: 17 amino acids. V was shortened by 1 base and J by 0 bases, with 13 bases between the two germline ends. The germline gives CDR1 MDHEN, CDR2 SYDVKM. The CDR3 is CASSLLVGESSYNEQFF. In nucleotides, the CDR3 is TGTGCCAGCAGTTTATTGGTGGGGGAGAGCTCCTACAATGAGCAGTTCTTC.

V gene TRBV7-6 combines with J gene TRBJ2-2; 7 bases are shared with TRBD1. Trimming cost V 5 bases and J 6 bases; bases outside gene matches: 6. The CDR3 is 14 amino acids. In germline, CDR1 is SGHVS, CDR2 FNYEAQ. The CDR3 region is CASSQRTGAGELFF. CDR3 coding DNA: TGTGCCAGCAGCCAGAGGACAGGAGCCGGGGAGCTGTTTTTT.

This clone was picked up one time. The DNA for the CDR3 is TGTGCCAGCAGAACCCCGGGTTCCATGGGTTACACCTTC. As protein: CASRTPGSMGYTF. The chain recombines TRBV27 with TRBJ1-2; D is ambiguous. Germline CDR1 and CDR2: MNHEY and SMNVEV (reference sequence). V lost 6 bases and J lost 11, with 19 bases in between. This CDR3 spans 13 amino acids.